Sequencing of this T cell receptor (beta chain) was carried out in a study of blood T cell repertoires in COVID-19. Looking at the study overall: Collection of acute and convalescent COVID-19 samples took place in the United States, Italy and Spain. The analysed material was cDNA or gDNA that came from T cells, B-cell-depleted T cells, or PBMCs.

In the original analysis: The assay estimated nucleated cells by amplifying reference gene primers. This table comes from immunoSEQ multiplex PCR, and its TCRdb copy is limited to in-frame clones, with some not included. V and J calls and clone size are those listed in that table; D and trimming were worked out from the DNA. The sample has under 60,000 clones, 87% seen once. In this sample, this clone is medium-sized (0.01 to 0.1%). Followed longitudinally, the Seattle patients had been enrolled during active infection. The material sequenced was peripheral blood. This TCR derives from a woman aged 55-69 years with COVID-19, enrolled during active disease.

The CDR3 is CATSDLPDRGHTGELFF. In DNA, the CDR3 is TGTGCCACCAGTGACTTACCTGACAGGGGGCATACCGGGGAGCTGTTTTTT. This sequence joins TRBV24-1 and TRBJ2-2; 10 bases match TRBD1. Germline loops: CDR1 KGHDR, CDR2 SFDVKD. This CDR3 spans 17 amino acids. V gave up 4 bases and J gave up 5 bases; unmatched junction bases: 9.